The clone carrying this TCR beta chain was seen more than once but under ten times. This CDR3 region has 18 residues. The V end lost 2 bases, the J end lost 0 bases, and 20 bases lay between the germline ends. The germline gives CDR1 SGHAT, CDR2 FQNNGV. This entry is derived from a study of blood T cells in healthy people across ages. A sample-barcoded 5' primer and a J-beta primer mix were used in a second PCR of roughly 6 to 12 cycles. TCRdb recomputed calls from the 5' RACE reads with MiXCR, one row per CDR3 protein. This sample has 1.5 million to 2 million distinct CDR3 sequences, with around half found just once.

Material: blood. The V call is TRBV11-2, the J call TRBJ2-7, with D possibly matching TRBD2 (6 bases). The clonotype was recovered from a middle-aged woman in good health. The CDR3 protein is CASSLRLVGSGFSYEQYF. The DNA for the CDR3 is TGTGCCAGCAGCTTAAGGCTTGTGGGTAGCGGCTTCTCCTACGAGCAGTACTTC.